This T cell receptor beta chain was obtained from a study of molecular identifiers for immune sequencing clone quantification. Each CDR3 protein gets one entry after TCRdb re-called the PCR reads with MiXCR. The table lists 88,000 or so distinct CDR3 sequences, over 20% of them singletons. The table lists this clonotype with many counts. The V end lost 6 bases, the J end lost 8 bases, and 11 bases lay between the germline ends. The CDR3 runs to 12 residues. This sequence was found in a human donor in good health. Some libraries in this study had Jurkat cell RNA spiked in. The sample was naive CD8+ T cells from blood, with Jurkat cell RNA spiked in. The subset: FACS-sorted CD8+CD4-CCR7+CD45RA+ naive T cells. The genes are TRBV12-3 or TRBV12-4 and TRBJ2-1, with D unresolved. The CDR3 nucleotides are TGTGCCAGCAGCGATCGACAAGATGAGCAGTTCTTC. Translating gives CASSDRQDEQFF.